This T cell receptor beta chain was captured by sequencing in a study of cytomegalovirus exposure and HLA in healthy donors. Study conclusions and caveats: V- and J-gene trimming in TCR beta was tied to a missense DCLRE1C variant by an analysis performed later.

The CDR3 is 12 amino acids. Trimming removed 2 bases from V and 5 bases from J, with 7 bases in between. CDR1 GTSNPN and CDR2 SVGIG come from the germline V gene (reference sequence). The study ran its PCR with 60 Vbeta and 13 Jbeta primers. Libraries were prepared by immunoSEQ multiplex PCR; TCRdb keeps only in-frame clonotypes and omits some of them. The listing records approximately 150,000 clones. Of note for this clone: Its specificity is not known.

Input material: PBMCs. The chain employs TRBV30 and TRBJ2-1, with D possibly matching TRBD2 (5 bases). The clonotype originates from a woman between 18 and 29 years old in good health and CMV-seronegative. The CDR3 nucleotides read TGTGCCTGGAGTCACGGGGACAATGAGCAGTTCTTC. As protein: CAWSHGDNEQFF.